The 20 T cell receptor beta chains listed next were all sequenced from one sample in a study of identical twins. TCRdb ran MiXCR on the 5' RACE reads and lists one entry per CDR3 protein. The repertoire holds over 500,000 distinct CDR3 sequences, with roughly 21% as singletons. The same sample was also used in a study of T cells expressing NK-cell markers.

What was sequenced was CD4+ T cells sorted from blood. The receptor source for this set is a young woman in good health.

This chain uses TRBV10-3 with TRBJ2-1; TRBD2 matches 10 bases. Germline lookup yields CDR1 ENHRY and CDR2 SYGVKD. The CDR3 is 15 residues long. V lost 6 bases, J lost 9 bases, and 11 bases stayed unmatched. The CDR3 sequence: CAIRGSGRKVGEQFF. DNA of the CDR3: TGTGCCATCAGGGGTAGCGGGAGGAAAGTGGGTGAGCAGTTCTTC.

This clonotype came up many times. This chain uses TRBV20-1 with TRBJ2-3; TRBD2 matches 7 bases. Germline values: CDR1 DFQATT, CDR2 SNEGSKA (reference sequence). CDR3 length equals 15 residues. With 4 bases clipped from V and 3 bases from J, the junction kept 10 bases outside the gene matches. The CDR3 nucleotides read TGCAGTGCTACCGCTTCTAGCGGAGATACAGATACGCAGTATTTT. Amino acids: CSATASSGDTDTQYF.

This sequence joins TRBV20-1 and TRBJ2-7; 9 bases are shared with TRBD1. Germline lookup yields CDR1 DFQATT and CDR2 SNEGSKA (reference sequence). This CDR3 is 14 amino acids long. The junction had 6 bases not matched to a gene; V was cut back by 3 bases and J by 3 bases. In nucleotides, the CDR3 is TGCAGTGCTAGGCGGGACAGGGACGACTACGAGCAGTACTTC. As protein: CSARRDRDDYEQYF.

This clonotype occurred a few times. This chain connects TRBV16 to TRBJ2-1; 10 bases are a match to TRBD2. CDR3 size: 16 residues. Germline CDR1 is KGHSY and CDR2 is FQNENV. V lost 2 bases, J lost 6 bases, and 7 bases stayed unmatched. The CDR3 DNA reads TGTGCCAGCAGCCAACTAGCGGGAGAGGCTCGCAATGAGCAGTTCTTC. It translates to CASSQLAGEARNEQFF.

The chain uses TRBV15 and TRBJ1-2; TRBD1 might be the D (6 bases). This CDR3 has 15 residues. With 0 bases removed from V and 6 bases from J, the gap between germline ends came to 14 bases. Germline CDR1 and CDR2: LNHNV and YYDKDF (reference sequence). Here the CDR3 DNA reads TGTGCCACCAGCAGAGAAGTGGGGGGCGCGGATGGCTACACCTTC. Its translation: CATSREVGGADGYTF.

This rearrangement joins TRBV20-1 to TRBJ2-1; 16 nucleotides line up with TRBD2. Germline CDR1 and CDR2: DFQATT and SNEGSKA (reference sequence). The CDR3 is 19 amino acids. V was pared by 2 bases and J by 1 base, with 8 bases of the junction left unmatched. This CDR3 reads CSARLFGTSGGGSYNEQFF. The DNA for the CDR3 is TGCAGTGCTAGACTTTTTGGGACTAGCGGGGGGGGATCCTACAATGAGCAGTTCTTC.

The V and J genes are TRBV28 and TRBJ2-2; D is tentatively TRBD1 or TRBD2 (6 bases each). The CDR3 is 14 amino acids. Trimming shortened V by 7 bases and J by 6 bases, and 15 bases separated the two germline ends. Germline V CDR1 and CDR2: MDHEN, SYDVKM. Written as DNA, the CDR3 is TGTGCCAGCACTGAAGGGGGGCCGGCCGGGGAGCTGTTTTTT. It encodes CASTEGGPAGELFF.

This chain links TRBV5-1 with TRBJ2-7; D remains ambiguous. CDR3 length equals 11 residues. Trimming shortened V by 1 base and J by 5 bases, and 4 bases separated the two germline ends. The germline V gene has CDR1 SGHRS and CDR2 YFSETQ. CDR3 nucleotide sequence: TGCGCCAGCAGCTTGAAAAACGAGCAGTACTTC. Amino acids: CASSLKNEQYF. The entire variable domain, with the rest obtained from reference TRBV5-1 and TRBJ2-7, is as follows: KAGVTQTPRYLIKTRGQQVTLSCSPISGHRSVSWYQQTPGQGLQFLFEYFSETQRNKGNFPGRFSGRQFSNSRSEMNVSTLELGDSALYLCASSLKNEQYFGPGTRLTVT.

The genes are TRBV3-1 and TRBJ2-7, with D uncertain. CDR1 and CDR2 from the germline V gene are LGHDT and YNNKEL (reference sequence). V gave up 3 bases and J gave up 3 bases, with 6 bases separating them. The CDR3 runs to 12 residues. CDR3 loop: CASSQRSYEQYF. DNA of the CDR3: TGTGCCAGCAGCCAGCGCAGCTACGAGCAGTACTTC.

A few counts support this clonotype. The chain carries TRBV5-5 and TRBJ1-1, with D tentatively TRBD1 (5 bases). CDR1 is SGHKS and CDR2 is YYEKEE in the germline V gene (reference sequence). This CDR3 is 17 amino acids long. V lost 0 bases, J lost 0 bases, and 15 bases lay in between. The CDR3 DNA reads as TGTGCCAGCAGCTTGGTCCCTCTCGCCAGGGTGAACACTGAAGCTTTCTTT. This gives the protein CASSLVPLARVNTEAFF.

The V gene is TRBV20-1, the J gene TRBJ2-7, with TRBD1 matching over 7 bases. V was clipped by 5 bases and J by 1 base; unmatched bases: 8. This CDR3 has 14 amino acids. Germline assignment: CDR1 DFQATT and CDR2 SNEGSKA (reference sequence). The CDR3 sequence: CSALRQGPSYEQYF. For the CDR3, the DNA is TGCAGTGCTCTTAGACAGGGCCCTTCCTACGAGCAGTACTTC.

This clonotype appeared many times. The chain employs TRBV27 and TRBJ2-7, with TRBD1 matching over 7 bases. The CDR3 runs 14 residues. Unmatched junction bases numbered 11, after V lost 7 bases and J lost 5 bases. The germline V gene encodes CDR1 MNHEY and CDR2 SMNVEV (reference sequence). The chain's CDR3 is CASKRTGSTHEQYF. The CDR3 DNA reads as TGTGCCAGCAAGAGGACAGGTTCCACCCACGAGCAGTACTTC.

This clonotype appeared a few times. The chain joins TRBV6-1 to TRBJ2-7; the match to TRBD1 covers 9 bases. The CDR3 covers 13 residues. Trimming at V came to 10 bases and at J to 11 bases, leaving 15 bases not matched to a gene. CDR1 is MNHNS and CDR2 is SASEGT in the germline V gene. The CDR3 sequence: CATAGRWGDREYF. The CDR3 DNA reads TGTGCCACAGCAGGAAGGTGGGGGGACAGGGAGTACTTC.

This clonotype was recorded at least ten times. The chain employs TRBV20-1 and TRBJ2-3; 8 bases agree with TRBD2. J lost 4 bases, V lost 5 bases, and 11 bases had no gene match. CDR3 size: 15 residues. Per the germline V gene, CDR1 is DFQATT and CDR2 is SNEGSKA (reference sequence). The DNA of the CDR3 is TGCAGTGCTCCTTCTTTAGGTAGCGGGGCAGATACGCAGTATTTT. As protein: CSAPSLGSGADTQYF.

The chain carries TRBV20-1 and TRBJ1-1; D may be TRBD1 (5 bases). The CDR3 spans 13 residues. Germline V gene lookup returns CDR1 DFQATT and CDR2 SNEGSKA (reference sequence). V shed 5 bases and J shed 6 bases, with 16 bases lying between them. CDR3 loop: CSAYPGTLAEAFF. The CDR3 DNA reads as TGCAGTGCTTACCCCGGGACTCTAGCTGAAGCTTTCTTT.

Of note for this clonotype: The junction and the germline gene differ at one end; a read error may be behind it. In nucleotides, the CDR3 is TGCGCCAGCAGCCAAGCGACTAACACAGAAACGCAGTATTTT. Its translation is CASSQATNTETQYF. This chain connects TRBV4-3 to TRBJ2-3; D is perhaps TRBD2 (5 bases). CDR1 and CDR2 from the germline V gene are LGHNA and YSLEER. The CDR3 consists of 14 residues.

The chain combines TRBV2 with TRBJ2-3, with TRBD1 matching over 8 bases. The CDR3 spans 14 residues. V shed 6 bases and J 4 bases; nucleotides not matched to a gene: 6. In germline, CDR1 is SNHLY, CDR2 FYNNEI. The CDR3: CASSRTGTSDTQYF. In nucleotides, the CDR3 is TGTGCCAGCAGCCGGACAGGGACGTCAGATACGCAGTATTTT.

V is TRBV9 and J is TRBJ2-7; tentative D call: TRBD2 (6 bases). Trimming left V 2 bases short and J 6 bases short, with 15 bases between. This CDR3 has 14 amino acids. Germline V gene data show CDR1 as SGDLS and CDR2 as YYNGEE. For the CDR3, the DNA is TGTGCCAGCAGCGTCGAGGGAAGTAGCGGCGAGCAGTACTTC. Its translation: CASSVEGSSGEQYF.

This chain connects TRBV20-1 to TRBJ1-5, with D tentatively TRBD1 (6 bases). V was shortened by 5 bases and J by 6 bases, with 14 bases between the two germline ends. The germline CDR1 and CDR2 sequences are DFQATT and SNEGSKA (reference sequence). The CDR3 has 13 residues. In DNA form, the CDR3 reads TGCAGTGCTCGATACAGGGAGGGTCAGCCCCAGCATTTT. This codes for CSARYREGQPQHF.

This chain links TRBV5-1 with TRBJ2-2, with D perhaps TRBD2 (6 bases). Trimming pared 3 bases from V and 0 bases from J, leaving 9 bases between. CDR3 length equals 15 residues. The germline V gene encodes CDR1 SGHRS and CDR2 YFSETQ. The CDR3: CASSWLASNTGELFF. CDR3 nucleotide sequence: TGCGCCAGCAGCTGGCTAGCGTCGAACACCGGGGAGCTGTTTTTT.